This entry lists 12 T cell receptor beta chains sequenced from one sample in a study of blood T cell repertoires in COVID-19. Assay: immunoSEQ multiplex PCR; the TCRdb copy retains only in-frame clones and omits some. The table has some 220,000 clones, around 80% seen once. The sample consisted of peripheral blood. The origin of the receptors is a woman aged 60 to 75 who had recovered from COVID-19.

The chain uses TRBV21-1 and TRBJ1-6. TRBV21-1 is termed a pseudogene. The CDR3 contains 15 residues. CDR3 nucleotide sequence: TGTGCCAGCAGCAAAGAGACGGACTTGAGTTCACCCCTCCACTTT. This sequence encodes CASSKETDLSSPLHF.

The gene calls are TRBV25-1 and TRBJ1-2, with 8 bases fitting TRBD1. Germline CDR1 is MGHDK and CDR2 is SYGVNS. J was trimmed by 8 bases and V by 5 bases; bases with no gene match: 4. The CDR3 totals 12 residues. CDR3 nucleotides: TGTGCCAGCAGTTACAGGGGGAACGGCTACACCTTC. This translates into CASSYRGNGYTF.

The chain links TRBV30 to TRBJ1-4, with 10 bases matching TRBD1. Trimming cost V 7 bases and J 8 bases; bases outside gene matches: 10. Looked up from germline, CDR1 is GTSNPN and CDR2 is SVGIG (reference sequence). The CDR3 spans 14 residues. CDR3 in DNA: TGTGCCTTGGACCCGGGACAGGGGCGAGAAAAACTGTTTTTT. Amino acids: CALDPGQGREKLFF.

This clone was detected only a few times. This specimen includes other DNA sequences encoding the same CDR3. This chain connects TRBV5-1 to TRBJ1-1; D remains unclear. Germline CDR1 is SGHRS and CDR2 is YFSETQ. The germline V and J ends were trimmed by 4 bases and 2 bases, with 15 bases remaining between them. The CDR3 length is 15 residues. The CDR3 bases are TGCGCCAGCAGCCTCGTATCCGCGGTTAACACTGAAGCTTTCTTT. This gives the protein CASSLVSAVNTEAFF.

CDR3 nucleotide sequence: TGTGCCAGCAGTTTACAGAGGTATCAGCCCCAGCATTTT. Translated, it gives CASSLQRYQPQHF. The V call is TRBV12-3 or TRBV12-4, the J call TRBJ1-5; D not resolved. The CDR3 consists of 13 residues. Trimming pared 2 bases from V and 5 bases from J, leaving 7 bases between.

The rearrangement joins TRBV5-4 to TRBJ1-3, with D tentatively TRBD1 (5 bases). The ends were cut back, 0 bases at V and 4 bases at J, with 11 bases in the middle. Germline CDR1 reads SGHNT; CDR2 reads YYREEE (reference sequence). CDR3 length: 15 amino acids. The CDR3 region has the DNA TGTGCCAGCAGCTTGGGAACAGGATCCGGAAACACCATATATTTT. Protein: CASSLGTGSGNTIYF.

The chain carries TRBV5-1 and TRBJ1-4, with TRBD1 identical over 7 bases. From germline, CDR1 is SGHRS and CDR2 YFSETQ. The CDR3 runs 14 residues. The J segment lost 4 bases and the V segment lost 3 bases, leaving 3 bases of the junction unmatched. The CDR3 nucleotides are TGCGCCAGCAGCTCGGGACAGCTTAATGAAAAACTGTTTTTT. Protein sequence: CASSSGQLNEKLFF.

The chain recombines TRBV15 with TRBJ2-3; possible D gene TRBD2, 6 bases. Trimming removed 5 bases at V and 3 bases at J, with 12 bases between. Per the germline V gene, CDR1 is LNHNV and CDR2 is YYDKDF (reference sequence). This CDR3 is built from 14 residues. CDR3 sequence reads: CATSAGLPTDTQYF. The CDR3, as DNA: TGTGCCACCAGCGCGGGACTCCCGACAGATACGCAGTATTTT.

The chain joins TRBV21-1 to TRBJ2-6; TRBD1 reflects the table's D call only, with no check against the DNA. TRBV21-1 is a pseudogene locus. This CDR3 spans 20 amino acids. CDR3 bases: TGTGCCAGCAGCATTCAGGTACCGGGACAAAGTTTCTCTGGGGCCAACGTCCTGACTTTC. Protein: CASSIQVPGQSFSGANVLTF.

This clone appeared a few times. This chain uses TRBV5-4 with TRBJ2-7; perhaps TRBD2 as D (6 bases). Germline assignment: CDR1 SGHNT and CDR2 YYREEE (reference sequence). This CDR3 region has 15 residues. Trimming took off 3 bases at V and 5 bases at J, with 18 bases between the two ends. The chain's CDR3 is CASSSPRASANEQYF. CDR3 nucleotide sequence: TGTGCCAGCAGCTCCCCCAGGGCTAGCGCCAACGAGCAGTACTTC.

This clone was observed a few times. The chain joins TRBV19 to TRBJ1-3; D is ambiguous. Trimming took off 7 bases at V and 1 base at J, with 17 bases between the two ends. The germline V gene encodes CDR1 LNHDA and CDR2 SQIVND (reference sequence). The CDR3 has 16 residues. CDR3 nucleotide sequence: TGTGCCAGTACCGACACCAGTAGGCTTTCTGGAAACACCATATATTTT. Protein product: CASTDTSRLSGNTIYF. The complete variable domain, with remaining parts taken from reference TRBV19 and TRBJ1-3, reads DGGITQSPKYLFRKEGQNVTLSCEQNLNHDAMYWYRQDPGQGLRLIYYSQIVNDFQKGDIAEGYSVSREKKESFPLTVTSAQKNPTAFYLCASTDTSRLSGNTIYFGEGSWLTVV.

This rearrangement joins TRBV27 to TRBJ1-6; 8 nucleotides line up with TRBD1. V was clipped by 3 bases and J by 3 bases; unmatched bases: 4. Germline V CDR1 and CDR2: MNHEY, SMNVEV (reference sequence). CDR3 length equals 16 residues. The CDR3 is CASSFQGAIYNSPLHF. As DNA, the CDR3 is TGTGCCAGCAGTTTTCAGGGGGCAATCTATAATTCACCCCTCCACTTT.